Each of the 2 T cell receptor beta chains below was sequenced from the same sample in a study of T cells in Graves' hyperthyroidism and ophthalmopathy. Researchers amplified the TCR beta CDR3 regions from RNA transcripts. In the first-round RT-PCR of the TCR CDR3, the HTBI primer set was used. TCRdb redid the calling of the multiplex PCR reads with MiXCR, one entry per CDR3 protein. The sample lists over 450,000 distinct CDR3 sequences, over 15% occurring once. Sequencing was done on a sample of blood. Receptors originate from a woman younger than 30 with Graves' ophthalmopathy.

This clonotype was detected only a few times. V usage is TRBV6-1 and J usage is TRBJ2-2; 12 bases agree with TRBD1. V lost 5 bases to trimming and J lost 7 bases; unmatched junction nucleotides: 8. The germline V gene encodes CDR1 MNHNS and CDR2 SASEGT. The CDR3 is 16 residues long. In nucleotides, the CDR3 is TGTGCCAGCAGTAGGGACAGGGGGCGGATTATCGGGGAGCTGTTTTTT. The encoded protein is CASSRDRGRIIGELFF.

In its sample, this clonotype was seen many times. This clone may be a read error of a much larger clone one base away. DNA of the CDR3: TGTGCCAGCAGCTTAGCGGTCACAGATACGCAGTATTTT. Encoded protein: CASSLAVTDTQYF. This chain connects TRBV11-3 to TRBJ2-3, with no clear D. The CDR3 covers 13 residues. V was pared by 1 base and J by 2 bases, with 4 bases between. In germline, CDR1 is SGHNT, CDR2 YENEEA.